This T cell receptor beta chain was observed in a study of blood T cell repertoires in COVID-19 (dated by TCRdb to the early 2020s). Study-level background: Samples from collaborators originated in the United States, Italy and Spain and spanned both the acute and convalescent phases of COVID-19. The samples were drawn from the first 160 participants of the ongoing ImmuneRACE study and from 1,200 or so subjects provided by 6 global collaborators. Where HLA class I and class II types were available, the types were taken from metadata supplied by the sample provider, not from assay-based typing. The dataset comprised deeply sampled blood TCRbeta repertoires from subjects exposed to, actively infected with, or recovered from COVID-19. Nearly every sample came with metadata listing a de-identified subject ID, COVID-19 status, age in years and sex. A freely available public database, intended as a resource for researchers studying the immune response to SARS-CoV-2, is where the repertoires were released. The material from the prospective study consisted of cDNA or gDNA derived from T cells, B-cell-depleted T cells, or PBMCs.

Paper-wide results and their limitations: The amount of clinical and demographic metadata varied by source and participant and was provided uncurated.

From the cysteine through the phenylalanine, the CDR3 covers 19 amino acids. Just CDR3 DNA is preserved here, 57 bases in frame from base 1. Unmatched junction bases come to 14, with V trimmed by 4 bases and J by 0 bases. Based on the germline V gene (reference sequence), the CDR1 and CDR2 sequences are MNHEY and SMNVEV. TCRbeta CDR3 regions were amplified from genomic DNA using the immunoSEQ Assay, a bias-controlled multiplex PCR. In the source study's methods: The number of nucleated cells in each sample was estimated by amplification of reference gene primers within the assay. To quantify the absolute abundance of each unique TCRbeta CDR3 rearrangement, sequence reads were collapsed and filtered. Productive Simpson clonality was computed per sample as the square root of Simpson's diversity index over productive rearrangements. TCRdb holds this immuneACCESS table with in-frame rearrangements only. Some clones are missing; in checked studies, unresolved V genes explain under half, and the rest has no known cause. V, J and clone size are those of that table, while D and trimming were read from the DNA. The sample has some 250,000 clones on record, about 86% of them singletons. Of the sample, 2.5% to 3% is held by the ten largest clones.

With regard to this clone: Its antigen is not yet known. Nothing much larger sits one base from this clone, and base qualities are not available.

Collaborating institutions collected whole blood in K2EDTA tubes following their own protocols. For TCRbeta analysis, collaborators shipped samples in one of three forms: frozen whole blood, isolated PBMCs, or DNA extracted from either of those sample types. The sample was peripheral blood. The sequence was obtained from an older woman with active or convalescent COVID-19. The V and J segments used are TRBV27 and TRBJ1-5; TRBD1 aligns with 8 central bases. The sequenced DNA is TGTGCCAGCAGTTCCACCCTTTATTGGACAGGGATTAGCAATCAGCCCCAGCATTTT. Its protein product is CASSSTLYWTGISNQPQHF.